Presented here are 10 T cell receptor beta chains from one specimen sequenced in a study of shared clonotypes between healthy human individuals. Some clones are missing from TCRdb's copy, which holds only in-frame ones; the method was immunoSEQ multiplex PCR. The top ten clones hold 0.37% of a sample with approximately 2,000,000 clones, 85% to 95% of them seen once. Sequenced input: naive CD4+ T cells from PBMCs. The sample's subset: CD45RA+ positively selected. These receptors came from a young man in good health. Some clones in this sample may be carry-over from other donors' samples.

The gene calls are TRBV7-9 and TRBJ2-3; 10 bases are a match to TRBD1. CDR1 is SEHNR, CDR2 FQNEAQ, per germline (reference sequence). The CDR3 has 15 amino acids. The junction had 3 bases not matched to a gene; V was cut back by 4 bases and J by 2 bases. In DNA, the CDR3 is TGTGCCAGCAGCTATGGGACAGGGGACACAGATACGCAGTATTTT. Protein: CASSYGTGDTDTQYF.

A single count supports this clone. This chain links TRBV15 with TRBJ2-4; 10 bases are shared with TRBD1. CDR1 and CDR2 from the germline V gene are LNHNV and YYDKDF (reference sequence). The V segment lost 1 base and the J segment 7 bases; nucleotides outside the gene matches: 22. The CDR3 length is 21 residues. CDR3 loop: CATSRVFAKPGQGTSGNIQYF. The DNA for the CDR3 is TGTGCCACCAGCAGAGTTTTCGCCAAACCGGGACAGGGGACTTCAGGCAACATTCAGTACTTC.

V usage is TRBV7-6 and J usage is TRBJ2-5, with 10 bases that match TRBD1. The CDR3 is 16 amino acids. Per the germline V gene, CDR1 is SGHVS and CDR2 is FNYEAQ. V lost 1 base and J lost 5; bases outside the gene matches: 7. The CDR3 sequence: CASSLVGTGAWETQYF. The DNA for the CDR3 is TGTGCCAGCAGCTTAGTGGGGACAGGGGCTTGGGAGACCCAGTACTTC.

This clone was seen only a few times. Other DNA sequences in the sample encode the same CDR3. The J gene is TRBJ2-1, the V gene TRBV25-1; D is unclear. The CDR3 extends over 11 amino acids. The V and J ends lost 4 bases and 2 bases respectively, with 0 bases between them. Germline CDR1 MGHDK, CDR2 SYGVNS. The CDR3 protein is CASSAYNEQFF. The CDR3 region has the DNA TGTGCCAGCAGTGCCTACAATGAGCAGTTCTTC.

The chain employs TRBV19 and TRBJ1-4; TRBD1 aligns across 7 bases. CDR1 is LNHDA and CDR2 is SQIVND in the germline V gene (reference sequence). V trimming: 3 bases; J trimming: 4 bases; junction bases outside the gene matches: 2. The CDR3 runs to 14 residues. The CDR3 region has the DNA TGTGCCAGTAGTATCAGGGGGTATAATGAAAAACTGTTTTTT. Amino acids: CASSIRGYNEKLFF.

This clone was picked up one time. CDR3 nucleotide sequence: TGCAGCGTGAAGGGACTAGCGGACACGGAGCAGTACTTC. Its translation: CSVKGLADTEQYF. V and J are TRBV29-1 and TRBJ2-7; 11 bases map to TRBD2. The CDR3 covers 13 residues. Germline lookup yields CDR1 SQVTM and CDR2 ANQGSEA. V trimming: 6 bases; J trimming: 7 bases; junction bases outside the gene matches: 8.

This clone was found a few times. The same CDR3 can be traced to other DNA sequences in this sample. The V gene is TRBV5-6, the J gene TRBJ2-2; D is perhaps TRBD2 (6 bases). The germline gives CDR1 SGHDT, CDR2 YYEEEE. V dropped 0 bases and J dropped 2 bases, with 8 bases sitting between them. The CDR3 has 15 residues. CDR3 nucleotide sequence: TGTGCCAGCAGCTTGGGTAGCGGTAACACCGGGGAGCTGTTTTTT. Its protein is CASSLGSGNTGELFF. The full variable domain, rest sourced from reference TRBV5-6 and TRBJ2-2, is DAGVTQSPTHLIKTRGQQVTLRCSPKSGHDTVSWYQQALGQGPQFIFQYYEEEERQRGNFPDRFSGHQFPNYSSELNVNALLLGDSALYLCASSLGSGNTGELFFGEGSRLTVL.

CDR3 region: CASSLARGLVGFF. In DNA form, the CDR3 reads TGTGCCAGCAGTTTAGCACGGGGGCTTGTTGGTTTCTTT. V gene TRBV28 combines with J gene TRBJ1-1; D perhaps matches TRBD1 (6 bases). The CDR3 is 13 residues long. The V end was cut by 2 bases, the J end by 13 bases, with 17 bases between. CDR1 MDHEN and CDR2 SYDVKM come from the germline V gene.

The rearrangement links TRBV18 to TRBJ1-2; D is perhaps TRBD1 (5 bases). There are 15 residues in the CDR3. Trimming stripped 3 bases from V and 8 bases from J, with 19 bases between. CDR1 is KGHSH, CDR2 LQKENI, per germline. The CDR3 DNA sequence: TGTGCCAGCTCACCGTTGGGGACTTCTTCGGAAGGCTACACCTTC. Translating gives CASSPLGTSSEGYTF.

This clone was seen a few times. The chain couples TRBV5-1 to TRBJ2-2, with a possible D match to TRBD2 (6 bases). CDR1 SGHRS and CDR2 YFSETQ come from the germline V gene. With 0 bases removed from V and 5 bases from J, the gap between germline ends came to 14 bases. CDR3 size: 16 residues. CDR3 nucleotides: TGCGCCAGCAGCTTGGAGCGGCAGGCGGGGACCGGGGAGCTGTTTTTT. Its translation: CASSLERQAGTGELFF.